Shown below are 25 T cell receptor beta chains from a single sample sequenced in a study of siplizumab effects on memory and regulatory T cells. Here immunoSEQ multiplex PCR was the method, and the copy in TCRdb shows in-frame clones only, minus some. The table has 70,000 or so clones, 91% seen once. Sequenced sample: CD8+ T cells sorted from blood. All receptors come from a human donor in good health.

This clone showed up just a few times. The chain is built from TRBV27 and TRBJ2-7; D perhaps matches TRBD2 (5 bases). V was pared by 6 bases and J by 0 bases, with 9 bases between. This CDR3 is built from 13 residues. CDR1 MNHEY and CDR2 SMNVEV come from the germline V gene (reference sequence). The CDR3 is CASRDSRSYEQYF. CDR3 bases: TGTGCCAGCAGGGACTCGCGCTCCTACGAGCAGTACTTC.

The chain recombines TRBV14 with TRBJ2-7; no clear D. V shed 2 bases and J shed 2 bases, with 7 bases lying between them. The CDR3 spans 13 residues. Germline lookup yields CDR1 SGHDN and CDR2 FVKESK. For the CDR3, the DNA is TGTGCCAGCAGCCAATGGGGTCCCTACGAGCAGTACTTC. Its translation: CASSQWGPYEQYF. Variable domain in full (rest from reference TRBV14 and TRBJ2-7): EAGVTQFPSHSVIEKGQTVTLRCDPISGHDNLYWYRRVMGKEIKFLLHFVKESKQDESGMPNNRFLAERTGGTYSTLKVQPAELEDSGVYFCASSQWGPYEQYFGPGTRLTVT.

This chain links TRBV7-9 with TRBJ2-5; D is ambiguous. The V gene lost 3 bases and the J gene lost 0 bases, with 8 bases spanning the gap. Looked up from germline, CDR1 is SEHNR and CDR2 is FQNEAQ (reference sequence). The CDR3 runs 14 residues. CDR3 coding DNA: TGTGCCAGCAGCTTCGAGAGGTACCAAGAGACCCAGTACTTC. Amino acid sequence: CASSFERYQETQYF.

CDR3 nucleotide sequence: TGTGCCAGTAGTATTGAGGCGGAAAGCTCCTACAATGAGCAGTTCTTC. Amino acid sequence: CASSIEAESSYNEQFF. This rearrangement joins TRBV19 to TRBJ2-1; no definite D call. The V end was cut by 3 bases, the J end by 0 bases, with 12 bases between. CDR1 and CDR2 from the germline V gene are LNHDA and SQIVND (reference sequence). The CDR3 totals 16 residues.

The V call is TRBV5-6, the J call TRBJ2-5; D uncertain. Germline CDR1 SGHDT, CDR2 YYEEEE. The CDR3 has 12 amino acids. Trimming stripped 0 bases from V and 5 bases from J, with 5 bases between. The CDR3 nucleotides read TGTGCCAGCAGCTTGGCCGACGAGACCCAGTACTTC. Protein sequence: CASSLADETQYF. Together with reference TRBV5-6 and TRBJ2-5, the CDR3 gives the full variable domain: DAGVTQSPTHLIKTRGQQVTLRCSPKSGHDTVSWYQQALGQGPQFIFQYYEEEERQRGNFPDRFSGHQFPNYSSELNVNALLLGDSALYLCASSLADETQYFGPGTRLLVL.

This clone was seen more than once but under ten times. The rearrangement uses TRBV5-1 and TRBJ2-5; TRBD2 might be the D (6 bases). Germline CDR1 and CDR2: SGHRS and YFSETQ. The CDR3 totals 13 residues. V lost 4 bases and J lost 7, with 14 bases in between. The DNA of the CDR3 is TGCGCCAGCAGCCTGGACTATGAAGGGACCCAGTACTTC. Protein product: CASSLDYEGTQYF.

The rearrangement uses TRBV19 and TRBJ1-1, with 8 bases fitting TRBD1. The trim removed 9 bases at V and 0 bases at J, leaving 6 bases unmatched. Per germline, CDR1 LNHDA and CDR2 SQIVND (reference sequence). The CDR3 has 14 residues. CDR3 coding DNA: TGTGCCAGAGTTAAGACAGGGGTGAACACTGAAGCTTTCTTT. It encodes CARVKTGVNTEAFF.

V is TRBV27 and J is TRBJ2-5; tentatively, D is TRBD2 (6 bases). Germline-derived CDR1 and CDR2 are MNHEY and SMNVEV (reference sequence). This CDR3 comprises 13 residues. Between the trimmed V and J ends, which lost 8 bases and 3 bases, there was a span of 13 bases. The CDR3 sequence: CASGWTGEETQYF. The CDR3 nucleotides are TGTGCCAGCGGCTGGACGGGAGAAGAGACCCAGTACTTC.

This clone was found once. This rearrangement joins TRBV6-1 to TRBJ2-1; D is ambiguous. Germline assignment: CDR1 MNHNS and CDR2 SASEGT. V gave up 1 base and J gave up 4 bases, with 17 bases separating them. The CDR3 consists of 17 residues. CDR3 DNA: TGTGCCAGCAGTGAAGTCAGTGGACGGTCGAGTTACAATGAGCAGTTCTTC. Translating it yields CASSEVSGRSSYNEQFF.

The rearrangement joins TRBV7-8 to TRBJ2-1; 10 nucleotides line up with TRBD2. The CDR3 is 17 residues long. Germline V gene sequence: CDR1 SGHVS, CDR2 FQNEAQ. V shed 2 bases, J shed 7 bases, and the junction held 11 bases outside the gene matches. The CDR3 DNA is TGTGCCAGCAGCTTACTCTTAGCGGGAGGAGCTTGGAATGAGCAGTTCTTC. Translation gives CASSLLLAGGAWNEQFF.

This clone came up once. This chain joins TRBV5-1 and TRBJ2-3; TRBD2 is a possible D gene (6 bases). The CDR3 is 17 amino acids. V was clipped by 0 bases and J by 0 bases, with 14 bases between them. Germline V gene sequence: CDR1 SGHRS, CDR2 YFSETQ. The CDR3 sequence is CASSLVAGLTSTDTQYF. CDR3 nucleotide sequence: TGCGCCAGCAGCTTGGTGGCGGGACTGACTAGCACAGATACGCAGTATTTT.

The chain couples TRBV6-5 to TRBJ2-7; 9 bases fit TRBD2. V dropped 1 base and J dropped 5; count of bases not matched to a gene: 6. This CDR3 region has 15 residues. The germline V gene encodes CDR1 MNHEY and CDR2 SVGAGI. CDR3 protein: CASSYLAGGPDEQYF. For the CDR3, the DNA is TGTGCCAGCAGTTACTTGGCGGGAGGGCCAGACGAGCAGTACTTC.

The chain employs TRBV11-2 and TRBJ1-5; no clear D. Germline V gene lookup returns CDR1 SGHAT and CDR2 FQNNGV. V lost 3 bases and J 3 bases, leaving 12 bases between the germline ends. The CDR3 extends over 15 amino acids. CDR3 in DNA: TGTGCCAGCAGCTTGGGATTGGCCCCCAATCAGCCCCAGCATTTT. Its protein is CASSLGLAPNQPQHF.

The chain carries TRBV29-1 and TRBJ2-7, with D possibly being TRBD2 (6 bases). The CDR3 totals 13 residues. The V gene's germline CDR1 is SQVTM and CDR2 ANQGSEA. V was clipped by 4 bases and J by 2 bases, with 12 bases between them. The CDR3 reads CSVVIAATYEQYF. The CDR3 DNA is TGCAGCGTTGTGATAGCGGCGACCTACGAGCAGTACTTC.

The gene calls are TRBV4-1 and TRBJ2-7; the D gene is possibly TRBD1 (6 bases). In germline, CDR1 is MGHRA, CDR2 YSYEKL. V was cut by 5 bases and J by 0 bases, with 8 bases left in between. This CDR3 contains 13 residues. The CDR3 is CASSRGSSYEQYF. The DNA for the CDR3 is TGCGCCAGCAGCAGGGGGAGCTCCTACGAGCAGTACTTC.

The V call is TRBV9, the J call TRBJ2-4; tentative D call: TRBD1 (5 bases). Trimming removed 2 bases from V and 2 bases from J, with 8 bases in between. The CDR3 loop spans 14 amino acids. Germline CDR1 is SGDLS and CDR2 is YYNGEE. CDR3 DNA sequence: TGTGCCAGCAGCGTGGGGCAGTCCAAAAACATTCAGTACTTC. This encodes CASSVGQSKNIQYF.

Only a few counts were recorded for this clone. This rearrangement joins TRBV5-6 to TRBJ2-4; no reliable D call. Germline-derived CDR1 and CDR2 are SGHDT and YYEEEE. CDR3 length: 16 residues. V was clipped by 0 bases and J by 0 bases, with 10 bases between them. The CDR3 loop reads CASSLVGSLAKNIQYF. DNA of the CDR3: TGTGCCAGCAGCTTGGTAGGCAGCTTAGCCAAAAACATTCAGTACTTC.

J is TRBJ1-5 and V is TRBV7-9; D is perhaps TRBD1 (5 bases). The CDR3 consists of 15 residues. Germline V gene lookup returns CDR1 SEHNR and CDR2 FQNEAQ (reference sequence). Trimming shortened V by 4 bases and J by 9 bases, and 19 bases separated the two germline ends. The CDR3 DNA reads TGTGCCAGCAGCTCAGGGACGGAAAGCGGAAGGCCCCAGCATTTT. Translation: CASSSGTESGRPQHF.

The chain joins TRBV5-1 to TRBJ1-6, with 8 nucleotides matching TRBD1. The CDR3 has 17 amino acids. After removal of 1 base from V and 8 bases from J, the junction contained 11 bases not matched to a gene. Germline values: CDR1 SGHRS, CDR2 YFSETQ. The CDR3, as DNA: TGCGCCAGCAGCTTGACTTGGACAGGGACATGGCATTCACCCCTCCACTTT. Translating it yields CASSLTWTGTWHSPLHF.

The V call is TRBV14, the J call TRBJ2-7, with TRBD1 matching 10 bases. From germline, CDR1 is SGHDN and CDR2 FVKESK. V lost 4 bases, J lost 6 bases, and 9 bases stayed unmatched. The CDR3 has 15 residues. This chain's CDR3 is CASSPGDRGWSEQYF. DNA of the CDR3: TGTGCCAGCAGCCCCGGGGACAGGGGCTGGAGCGAGCAGTACTTC.

The chain uses TRBV7-9 and TRBJ1-1; no reliable D call. CDR1 and CDR2 (germline): SEHNR, FQNEAQ (reference sequence). The CDR3 runs 15 residues. Trimming cost V 4 bases and J 6 bases, with 18 bases left between them. The CDR3 sequence is CASSSPLRHDAEAFF. The CDR3 nucleotides read TGTGCCAGCAGCTCCCCCCTCCGACACGACGCTGAAGCTTTCTTT.

In this sample, this clone turned up once. The rearrangement uses TRBV7-2 and TRBJ1-5, with D possibly being TRBD1 (6 bases). V lost 3 bases to trimming and J lost 15 bases, with 21 bases between them. This CDR3 contains 14 residues. Germline V gene sequence: CDR1 SGHTA, CDR2 FQGNSA. The CDR3 region has the DNA TGTGCCAGCAGCTTGGACACAGGGTCCCATTTAGTGCATTTT. Translation: CASSLDTGSHLVHF.

The rearrangement joins TRBV10-3 to TRBJ1-1; D ambiguous. Per germline, CDR1 ENHRY and CDR2 SYGVKD. The germline V and J ends were trimmed by 5 bases and 4 bases, with 11 bases remaining between them. This CDR3 spans 13 amino acids. The CDR3 DNA reads TGTGCCATCAGTCAAATTGGCGGCACTGAAGCTTTCTTT. Amino acid sequence: CAISQIGGTEAFF.

The chain carries TRBV5-1 and TRBJ1-3; D ambiguous. Trimming stripped 9 bases from V and 0 bases from J, with 10 bases between. CDR1 is SGHRS and CDR2 is YFSETQ in the germline V gene. This CDR3 is built from 13 residues. The CDR3 is CAIYWSSGNTIYF. In DNA, the CDR3 is TGCGCCATCTACTGGAGCTCTGGAAACACCATATATTTT.

This clone was picked up one time. The chain recombines TRBV7-2 with TRBJ2-1; D may be TRBD1 (6 bases). The germline V and J ends were trimmed by 3 bases and 0 bases, with 9 bases remaining between them. CDR1 and CDR2 (germline): SGHTA, FQGNSA. This CDR3 contains 15 residues. The CDR3 DNA reads as TGTGCCAGCAGCTTCAGGGGAAGCTCCTACAATGAGCAGTTCTTC. Its translation is CASSFRGSSYNEQFF.